Only a few counts were recorded for the clone carrying this TCR beta chain. The data were produced by immunoSEQ multiplex PCR, yet TCRdb's version contains in-frame clones alone and is incomplete. The repertoire holds over 300,000 clones, with 80% to 90% as singletons. These data are taken from a study of blood T cell repertoires in COVID-19. At the level of the study: Sample material is recorded as cDNA or gDNA derived from T cells, B-cell-depleted T cells, or PBMCs.

Participants came from roughly 25 US areas, aged about 18 to 100 years. Assignments of participants to cohorts depended upon their own reported clinical history. Germline V gives CDR1 GTSNPN, CDR2 SVGIG (reference sequence). The CDR3 sequence is 16 residues long. The V segment lost 3 bases and the J segment 4 bases; nucleotides outside the gene matches: 14. This chain joins TRBV30 and TRBJ1-2; 7 positions match TRBD1. The sequenced material came from PBMCs or T cells enriched from blood (not recorded which). The TCR originated in a woman younger than 30 who had recovered from COVID-19. The CDR3 bases are TGTGCCTGGAGGGTCCCTCGGAGACAGGGCCTCTATGGCTACACCTTC. Translated: CAWRVPRRQGLYGYTF.